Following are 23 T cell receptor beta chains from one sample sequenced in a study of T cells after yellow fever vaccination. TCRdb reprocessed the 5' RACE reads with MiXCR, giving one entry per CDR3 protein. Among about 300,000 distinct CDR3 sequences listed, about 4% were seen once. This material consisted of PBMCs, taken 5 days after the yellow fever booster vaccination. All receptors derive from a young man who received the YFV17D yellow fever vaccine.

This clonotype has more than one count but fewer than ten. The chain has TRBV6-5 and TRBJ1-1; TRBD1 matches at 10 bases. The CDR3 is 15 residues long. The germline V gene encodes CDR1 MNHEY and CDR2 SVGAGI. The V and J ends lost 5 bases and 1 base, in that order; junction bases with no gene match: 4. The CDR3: CASSRQGAQNTEAFF. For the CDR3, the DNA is TGTGCCAGCAGTCGACAGGGGGCGCAGAACACTGAAGCTTTCTTT.

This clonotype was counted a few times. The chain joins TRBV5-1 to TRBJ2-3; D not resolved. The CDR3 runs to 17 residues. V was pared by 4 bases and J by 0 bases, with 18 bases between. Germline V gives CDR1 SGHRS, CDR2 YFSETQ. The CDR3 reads CASSQPPWAGSTDTQYF. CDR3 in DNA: TGCGCCAGCAGCCAACCCCCGTGGGCCGGTAGCACAGATACGCAGTATTTT. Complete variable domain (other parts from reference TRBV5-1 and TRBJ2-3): KAGVTQTPRYLIKTRGQQVTLSCSPISGHRSVSWYQQTPGQGLQFLFEYFSETQRNKGNFPGRFSGRQFSNSRSEMNVSTLELGDSALYLCASSQPPWAGSTDTQYFGPGTRLTVL.

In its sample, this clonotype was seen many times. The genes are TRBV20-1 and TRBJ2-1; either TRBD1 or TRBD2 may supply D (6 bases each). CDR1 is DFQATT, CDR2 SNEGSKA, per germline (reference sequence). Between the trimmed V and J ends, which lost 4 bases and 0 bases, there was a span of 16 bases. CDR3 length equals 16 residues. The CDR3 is CSATPTGAPSYNEQFF. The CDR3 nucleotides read TGCAGTGCTACCCCTACGGGGGCCCCCTCCTACAATGAGCAGTTCTTC.

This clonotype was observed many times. CDR3 region: CASSTGLAGRSSYNEQFF. CDR3 in DNA: TGCGCCAGCAGCACTGGACTAGCGGGGAGAAGCTCCTACAATGAGCAGTTCTTC. The chain uses TRBV5-1 and TRBJ2-1, with TRBD2 matching over 12 bases. The CDR3 covers 18 residues. Trimming cost V 4 bases and J 0 bases; bases outside gene matches: 8. Germline CDR1 SGHRS, CDR2 YFSETQ.

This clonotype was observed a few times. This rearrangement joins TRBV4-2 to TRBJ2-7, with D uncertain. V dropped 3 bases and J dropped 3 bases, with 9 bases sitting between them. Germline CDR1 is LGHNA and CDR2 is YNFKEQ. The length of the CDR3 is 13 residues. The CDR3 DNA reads TGTGCCAGCAGCCATTCCCCAGGCTACGAGCAGTACGTC. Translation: CASSHSPGYEQYV.

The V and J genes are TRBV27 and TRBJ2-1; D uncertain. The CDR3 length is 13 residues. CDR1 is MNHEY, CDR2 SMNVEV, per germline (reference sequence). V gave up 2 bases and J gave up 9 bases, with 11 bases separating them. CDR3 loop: CASSLQVWGEQFF. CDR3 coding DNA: TGTGCCAGCAGTTTACAGGTTTGGGGTGAGCAGTTCTTC.

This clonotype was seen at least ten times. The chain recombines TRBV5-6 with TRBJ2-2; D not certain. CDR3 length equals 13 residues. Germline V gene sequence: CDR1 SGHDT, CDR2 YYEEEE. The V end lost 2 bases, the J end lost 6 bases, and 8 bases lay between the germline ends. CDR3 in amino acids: CASSFASAGELFF. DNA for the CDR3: TGTGCCAGCAGCTTCGCGAGTGCCGGGGAGCTGTTTTTT.

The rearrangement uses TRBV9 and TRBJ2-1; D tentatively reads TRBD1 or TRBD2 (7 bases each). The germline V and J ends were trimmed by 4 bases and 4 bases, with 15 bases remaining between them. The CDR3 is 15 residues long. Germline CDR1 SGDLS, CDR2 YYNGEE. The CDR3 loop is CASSPGGVGYNEQFF. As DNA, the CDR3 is TGTGCCAGCAGCCCAGGGGGGGTGGGTTACAATGAGCAGTTCTTC. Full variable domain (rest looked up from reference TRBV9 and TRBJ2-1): DSGVTQTPKHLITATGQRVTLRCSPRSGDLSVYWYQQSLDQGLQFLIQYYNGEERAKGNILERFSAQQFPDLHSELNLSSLELGDSALYFCASSPGGVGYNEQFFGPGTRLTVL.

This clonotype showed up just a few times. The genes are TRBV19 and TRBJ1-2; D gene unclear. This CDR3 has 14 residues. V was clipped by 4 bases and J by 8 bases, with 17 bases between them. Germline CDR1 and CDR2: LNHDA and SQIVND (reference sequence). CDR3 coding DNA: TGTGCCAGTAGTACGCGACTGACATCCACAGGCTACACCTTC. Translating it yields CASSTRLTSTGYTF.

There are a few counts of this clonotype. The CDR3 nucleotides read TGTGCCAGCAGCTTATGGAGACAGGGGTACAATGAGCAGTTCTTC. It codes for CASSLWRQGYNEQFF. V and J are TRBV7-9 and TRBJ2-1; TRBD1 agrees at 8 bases. V gave up 2 bases and J gave up 4 bases; unmatched junction bases: 4. The CDR3 is 15 residues long. Germline V gives CDR1 SEHNR, CDR2 FQNEAQ (reference sequence).

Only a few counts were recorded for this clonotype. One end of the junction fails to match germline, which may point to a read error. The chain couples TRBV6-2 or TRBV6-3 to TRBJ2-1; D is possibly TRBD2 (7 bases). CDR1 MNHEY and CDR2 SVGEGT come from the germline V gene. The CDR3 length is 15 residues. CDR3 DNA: TGTGCCACCAGTTCGGAGGGGGGGCCCTACAATGAGCAGTTCTTC. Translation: CATSSEGGPYNEQFF.

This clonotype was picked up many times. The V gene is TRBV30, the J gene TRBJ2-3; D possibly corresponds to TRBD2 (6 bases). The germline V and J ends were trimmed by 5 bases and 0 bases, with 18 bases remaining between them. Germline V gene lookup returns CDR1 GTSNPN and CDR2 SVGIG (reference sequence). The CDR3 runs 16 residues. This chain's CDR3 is CAWATRGTPSTDTQYF. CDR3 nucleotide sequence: TGTGCCTGGGCGACTAGAGGGACCCCTAGCACAGATACGCAGTATTTT.

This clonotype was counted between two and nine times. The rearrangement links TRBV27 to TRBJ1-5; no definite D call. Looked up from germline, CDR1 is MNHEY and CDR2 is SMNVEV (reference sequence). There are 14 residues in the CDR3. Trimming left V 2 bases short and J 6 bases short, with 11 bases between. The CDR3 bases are TGTGCCAGCAGTTTAACCCGGGGAAGTCAGCCCCAGCATTTT. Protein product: CASSLTRGSQPQHF.

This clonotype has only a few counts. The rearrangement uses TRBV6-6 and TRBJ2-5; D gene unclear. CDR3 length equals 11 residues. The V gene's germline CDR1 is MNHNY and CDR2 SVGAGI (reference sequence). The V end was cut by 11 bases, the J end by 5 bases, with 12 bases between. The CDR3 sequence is CAAADRETQYF. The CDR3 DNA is TGTGCCGCCGCAGATCGCGAGACCCAGTACTTC.

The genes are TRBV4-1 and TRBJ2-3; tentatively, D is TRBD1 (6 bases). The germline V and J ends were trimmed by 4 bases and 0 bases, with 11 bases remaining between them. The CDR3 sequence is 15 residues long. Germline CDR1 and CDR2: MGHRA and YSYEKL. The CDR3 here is CASSPRTVSTDTQYF. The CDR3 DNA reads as TGCGCCAGCAGCCCAAGGACAGTTAGCACAGATACGCAGTATTTT.

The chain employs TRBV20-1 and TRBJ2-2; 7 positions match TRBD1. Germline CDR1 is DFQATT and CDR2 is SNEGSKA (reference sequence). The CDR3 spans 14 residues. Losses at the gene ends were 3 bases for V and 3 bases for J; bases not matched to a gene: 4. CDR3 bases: TGCAGTGCTAGCCGGGACAGAGACACCGGGGAGCTGTTTTTT. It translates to CSASRDRDTGELFF.

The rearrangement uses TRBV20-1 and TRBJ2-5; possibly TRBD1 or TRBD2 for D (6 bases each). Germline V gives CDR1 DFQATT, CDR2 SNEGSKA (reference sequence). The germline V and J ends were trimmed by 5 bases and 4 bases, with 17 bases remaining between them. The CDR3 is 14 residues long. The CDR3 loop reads CSAPSGGAGETQYF. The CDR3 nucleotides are TGCAGTGCTCCGTCCGGGGGCGCAGGAGAGACCCAGTACTTC.

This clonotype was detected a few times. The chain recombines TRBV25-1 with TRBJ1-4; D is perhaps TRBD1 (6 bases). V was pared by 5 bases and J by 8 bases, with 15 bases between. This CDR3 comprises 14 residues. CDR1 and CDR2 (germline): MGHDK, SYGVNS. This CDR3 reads CASSPGAEYEKLFF. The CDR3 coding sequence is TGTGCCAGCAGTCCAGGGGCTGAATACGAAAAACTGTTTTTT.

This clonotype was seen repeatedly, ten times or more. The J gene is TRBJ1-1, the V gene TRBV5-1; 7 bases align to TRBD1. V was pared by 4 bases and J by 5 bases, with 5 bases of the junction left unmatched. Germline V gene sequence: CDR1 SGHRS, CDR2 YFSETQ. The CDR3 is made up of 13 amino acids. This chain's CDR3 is CASSGQVRTEAFF. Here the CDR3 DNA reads TGCGCCAGCAGCGGACAGGTTCGGACTGAAGCTTTCTTT.

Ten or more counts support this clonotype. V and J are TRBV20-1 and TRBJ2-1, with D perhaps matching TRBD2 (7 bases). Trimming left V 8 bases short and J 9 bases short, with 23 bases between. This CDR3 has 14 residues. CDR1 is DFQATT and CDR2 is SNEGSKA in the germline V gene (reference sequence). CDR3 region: CSMISVGGAGEQFF. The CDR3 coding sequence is TGCAGTATGATTAGCGTGGGGGGGGCAGGTGAGCAGTTCTTC.

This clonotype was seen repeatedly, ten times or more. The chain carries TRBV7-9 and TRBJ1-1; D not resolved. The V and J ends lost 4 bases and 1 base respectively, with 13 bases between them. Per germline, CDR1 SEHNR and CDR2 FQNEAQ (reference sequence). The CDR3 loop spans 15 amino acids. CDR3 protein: CASSSTREGNTEAFF. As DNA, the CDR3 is TGTGCCAGCAGCTCGACAAGGGAGGGGAACACTGAAGCTTTCTTT.

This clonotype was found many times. The CDR3 is CASSLLGLAGPETQYF. The CDR3, as DNA: TGTGCCAGCAGTTTATTGGGCCTAGCGGGTCCAGAGACCCAGTACTTC. The chain recombines TRBV28 with TRBJ2-5; 8 nucleotides line up with TRBD2. The J segment lost 4 bases and the V segment lost 1 base, leaving 8 bases of the junction unmatched. Germline values: CDR1 MDHEN, CDR2 SYDVKM. There are 16 residues in the CDR3.

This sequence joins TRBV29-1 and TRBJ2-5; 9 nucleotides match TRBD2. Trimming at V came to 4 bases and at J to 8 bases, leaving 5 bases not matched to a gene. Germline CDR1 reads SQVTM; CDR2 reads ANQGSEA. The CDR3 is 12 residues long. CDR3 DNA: TGCAGCGTTGCTAGCGGGGTAGATACCCAGTACTTC. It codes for CSVASGVDTQYF.